One T cell receptor beta chain is described in this entry. As yet, its antigen is unknown. This entry belongs to a study of regulatory T cells in long-lasting Graves disease. Time point denoted: newly diagnosed GD, antithyroid drugs for less than 3 months. RNA extracted from PBMCs served as the sequencing template. Notes on the study in general: Persistent Graves' patients had lower TCR diversity than newly diagnosed ones.

Assembly of TCR beta libraries relied on iRepertoire HTBI primers together with Arm-PCR of CDR3 regions. One entry per CDR3 protein results from TCRdb running MiXCR on the multiplex PCR reads. The sample lists approximately 390,000 distinct CDR3 sequences, 16% occurring once. This sample was also put to use in a study of T cells in Graves' hyperthyroidism and ophthalmopathy. That paper adds: Diagnostic decisions used clinical symptoms, serum thyroxine and TRAb, thyroid ultrasound and orbital computed tomography. HTBI primers were used for first-round RT-PCR of the TCR CDR3.

The sample in question was peripheral blood mononuclear cells (PBMCs), obtained at new diagnosis, from a patient treated with antithyroid drugs. The clonotype was recovered from a woman aged 18-35 years with Graves disease.

The DNA for the CDR3 is TGTGCCAGCACCAGAGCGGGAGTGTATTCTAATAAGCAGTTCTTC. Translating it yields CASTRAGVYSNKQFF. V gene TRBV27 combines with J gene TRBJ2-1, with TRBD2 identical over 8 bases. The CDR3 spans 15 residues. V gave up 7 bases and J gave up 11 bases; unmatched junction bases: 16. In germline, CDR1 is MNHEY, CDR2 SMNVEV (reference sequence).